This paragraph covers one TCR beta chain sequence. Its cognate antigen is unknown. The data belong to a study of vaccination and CD4 T cells after COVID-19. As for the study in general: Six male and four female convalescents took part, two of them Hispanic. Overlapping peptides of the spike proteins of SARS-CoV-2, HCoV-NL63, HCoV-OC43 and HCoV-229E were used for cell stimulation.

The CDR3 has 16 residues. Study observations and caveats: Median SARS-CoV-2-reactive clonotypes rose from approximately 21 to 38, not significantly.

Cultured CD4+ T cell DNA underwent sequencing with the Oncomine TCR Beta short-read assay. TCRdb itself ran the PCR reads through MiXCR, one entry per CDR3 protein. The sample shows 14,000 or so distinct CDR3 sequences, 52% of them seen only once. Noted treatment: roughly 11-day PBMC culture with coronavirus spike peptide pools or control peptides (ViraFEST assay). The receptor comes from a human donor who had recovered from COVID-19. J is TRBJ1-5 and V is TRBV21-1; the D call TRBD1 from the table was never checked on the DNA. TRBV21-1 is termed a pseudogene. Source material: CD4+ T cells from blood, cultured in vitro. CDR3 nucleotide sequence: TGTGCCAGCAGCAAAGCGAGAGGGGACAGGAGGCAGCCCCAGCATTTT. Encoded protein: CASSKARGDRRQPQHF.